Each of the 15 T cell receptor beta chains below was sequenced from the same sample in a study of cytomegalovirus exposure and HLA in healthy donors. Primers: 60 Vbeta forward and 13 Jbeta reverse. Sequencing was performed with immunoSEQ multiplex PCR; in TCRdb, only in-frame clones are kept and a portion is missing. The table includes 90,000 to 100,000 clones, about 74% detected once. Material for sequencing was PBMCs. The receptors derive from a female donor in good health and CMV-seronegative.

With regard to this clone: One end of the junction fails to match germline, which may point to a read error. V usage is TRBV7-7 and J usage is TRBJ2-7; 7 nucleotides align to TRBD2. The germline V gene has CDR1 SSHAT and CDR2 FNYEAQ (reference sequence). This CDR3 spans 13 amino acids. The CDR3 spells CASSSRGSYEQYF. The CDR3 region has the DNA TGTGCTAGCAGCTCGCGGGGGTCCTACGAGCAGTACTTC. Filled out from reference TRBV7-7 and TRBJ2-7, the complete variable domain reads GAGVSQSPRYKVTKRGQDVTLRCDPISSHATLYWYQQALGQGPEFLTYFNYEAQPDKSGLPSDRFSAERPEGSISTLTIQRTEQRDSAMYRCASSSRGSYEQYFGPGTRLTVT.

This clone was seen once. The chain links TRBV18 to TRBJ2-1; D not certain. Between the trimmed V and J ends, which lost 3 bases and 5 bases, there was a span of 8 bases. Per the germline V gene, CDR1 is KGHSH and CDR2 is LQKENI. CDR3 length equals 13 residues. The CDR3 sequence is CASSPGRHNEQFF. The CDR3 DNA follows: TGTGCCAGCTCACCGGGCAGACACAATGAGCAGTTCTTC.

Of note for this clone: The junction differs from germline at one of its ends, possibly a read error. V usage is TRBV5-5 and J usage is TRBJ2-7; 9 bases fit TRBD1. The CDR3 length is 12 residues. The germline V gene encodes CDR1 SGHKS and CDR2 YYEKEE (reference sequence). CDR3 sequence: CASSSPGQGLNF. CDR3 sequence (DNA): TGTGCCAGCAGCTCCCCGGGACAGGGCTTAAACTTC.

The rearrangement uses TRBV6-6 and TRBJ2-3; 12 nucleotides match TRBD2. V dropped 4 bases and J dropped 8; count of bases not matched to a gene: 10. CDR1 MNHNY and CDR2 SVGAGI come from the germline V gene (reference sequence). The CDR3 extends over 16 amino acids. CDR3 sequence reads: CASSWASGGASGTQYF. CDR3 DNA: TGTGCCAGCAGTTGGGCTAGCGGGGGGGCGTCGGGTACGCAGTATTTT.

V gene TRBV27 combines with J gene TRBJ1-5; D perhaps matches TRBD1 (6 bases). V was trimmed by 3 bases and J by 3 bases, leaving 9 bases between them. Germline V lookup: CDR1 MNHEY, CDR2 SMNVEV (reference sequence). The CDR3 spans 14 residues. In DNA, the CDR3 is TGTGCCAGCAGTTTTGGGGGCTACAATCAGCCCCAGCATTTT. This codes for CASSFGGYNQPQHF.

The V gene is TRBV30, the J gene TRBJ1-5; D ambiguous. Per germline, CDR1 GTSNPN and CDR2 SVGIG (reference sequence). This CDR3 region has 14 residues. Trimming removed 2 bases from V and 6 bases from J, with 14 bases in between. The CDR3 loop reads CAWSPLHGGQPQHF. As DNA, the CDR3 is TGTGCCTGGAGTCCACTACATGGAGGTCAGCCCCAGCATTTT.

Concerning this clone: Mismatch with germline at one junction end may stem from a read error. The chain employs TRBV4-1 and TRBJ2-5; possible D gene TRBD1, 5 bases. Germline loops: CDR1 MGHRA, CDR2 YSYEKL. The CDR3 contains 15 residues. CDR3 in amino acids: CANSQVRGLVGAQYF. CDR3 bases: TGCGCCAACAGCCAAGTAAGGGGCCTTGTTGGGGCCCAGTACTTC.

The chain uses TRBV19 and TRBJ2-7; D is perhaps TRBD1 (6 bases). Trimming removed 6 bases from V and 1 base from J, with 19 bases in between. The CDR3 spans 16 residues. Germline V lookup: CDR1 LNHDA, CDR2 SQIVND (reference sequence). The CDR3 sequence: CASSVSDRTVSYEQYF. CDR3 coding DNA: TGTGCCAGTAGCGTATCGGACAGAACCGTTTCCTACGAGCAGTACTTC. Filled out from reference TRBV19 and TRBJ2-7, the complete variable domain reads DGGITQSPKYLFRKEGQNVTLSCEQNLNHDAMYWYRQDPGQGLRLIYYSQIVNDFQKGDIAEGYSVSREKKESFPLTVTSAQKNPTAFYLCASSVSDRTVSYEQYFGPGTRLTVT.

V gene TRBV18 combines with J gene TRBJ2-3, with D possibly TRBD2 on 5 matching bases. This CDR3 has 14 amino acids. Germline CDR1 is KGHSH and CDR2 is LQKENI. V was cut by 0 bases and J by 2 bases, with 6 bases left in between. The CDR3 here is CASSPPGDTDTQYF. CDR3 nucleotides: TGTGCCAGCTCACCACCGGGAGACACAGATACGCAGTATTTT.

V is TRBV4-1 and J is TRBJ1-5; 7 nucleotides align to TRBD1. CDR1 and CDR2 (germline): MGHRA, YSYEKL. Trimming took 0 bases from V and 5 from J; bases not matched to a gene: 4. The length of the CDR3 is 15 residues. The CDR3: CASSQEWDRDQPQHF. CDR3 nucleotides: TGCGCCAGCAGCCAAGAATGGGACAGAGATCAGCCCCAGCATTTT.

The chain combines TRBV27 with TRBJ2-3, with 7 bases that match TRBD1. Germline assignment: CDR1 MNHEY and CDR2 SMNVEV (reference sequence). The ends lost 5 bases at V and 1 base at J; junction bases unmatched: 3. The CDR3 length is 14 residues. The chain's CDR3 is CASSQQGRTDTQYF. For the CDR3, the DNA is TGTGCCAGCAGTCAACAGGGGCGCACAGATACGCAGTATTTT.

J is TRBJ1-1 and V is TRBV4-1; the D gene is possibly TRBD1 (5 bases). Germline V gives CDR1 MGHRA, CDR2 YSYEKL. The CDR3 has 14 residues. Trimming took off 3 bases at V and 0 bases at J, with 8 bases between the two ends. CDR3 amino acids: CASSQGLMNTEAFF. Written as DNA, the CDR3 is TGCGCCAGCAGCCAGGGGCTCATGAACACTGAAGCTTTCTTT.

This clone was seen just once. This chain uses TRBV28 with TRBJ2-7; 9 nucleotides align to TRBD2. V dropped 5 bases and J dropped 5; count of bases not matched to a gene: 19. The germline gives CDR1 MDHEN, CDR2 SYDVKM. This CDR3 has 18 amino acids. CDR3 amino acids: CASSTNLAGGGAPHEQYF. The CDR3 region has the DNA TGTGCCAGCAGTACTAATTTGGCGGGGGGGGGCGCCCCCCACGAGCAGTACTTC.

The rearrangement links TRBV19 to TRBJ2-1; D possibly corresponds to TRBD2 (8 bases). The length of the CDR3 is 14 residues. Germline CDR1 is LNHDA and CDR2 is SQIVND (reference sequence). V dropped 6 bases and J dropped 7 bases, with 16 bases sitting between them. The CDR3 bases are TGTGCCAGTAGGCTTAGCGGGACAGAGAATGAGCAGTTCTTC. This translates into CASRLSGTENEQFF.

The rearrangement links TRBV5-1 to TRBJ2-5, with 9 bases that match TRBD2. Trimming removed 4 bases from V and 4 bases from J; junction bases left unmatched: 8. The CDR3 has 15 residues. Germline V gene data show CDR1 as SGHRS and CDR2 as YFSETQ. CDR3 sequence (DNA): TGCGCCAGCAGCCCGGGGCGGGGGGGCCCAGAGACCCAGTACTTC. This encodes CASSPGRGGPETQYF.